The rows below give T cell receptor beta chains drawn from one sample of a study of T cell responses to AZD1222 COVID-19 vaccine. Produced via immunoSEQ multiplex PCR; TCRdb's table is partial and in-frame only. Among 95,000 to 100,000 clones listed, about 88% were seen once. The sequences come from peripheral blood, collected 28 days after the second AZD1222 dose. These receptors were collected from an adult who received the AZD1222 COVID-19 vaccine. Both conserved end residues are part of each CDR3. The D gene is left open where the match is weak. Clone size appears in some rows only: once, few, many, or a class for an expanded clone.

TGTGCCAGCAGCCTAGCGTTAACCTCCTACGAGCAGTACTTC | CASSLALTSYEQYF | TRBV28 | once | NA | TRBJ2-7
TGTGCCAGCAACCGGATGGACTCCTACAATGAGCAGTTCTTC | CASNRMDSYNEQFF | TRBV6-5 | NA | NA | TRBJ2-1
TGCGCCAGCAGGGGAGCGGGAGGCGTCTACAATGAGCAGTTCTTC | CASRGAGGVYNEQFF | TRBV10-2 | NA | TRBD2 | TRBJ2-1
TGCGCCAGCAGCTTCATCTCGGACCCGAACACCGGGGAGCTGTTTTTT | CASSFISDPNTGELFF | TRBV5-1 | NA | NA | TRBJ2-2
TGCGCCAGCAGCCAGGTCCCCGGGACAACTAATGAAAAACTGTTTTTT | CASSQVPGTTNEKLFF | TRBV4-1 | NA | NA | TRBJ1-4
TGCGCCAGCAGTGAGTCCAACCTCGGACTGCGGCCTTCGACCTCCTACGAGCAGTACTTC | CASSESNLGLRPSTSYEQYF | TRBV10-1 | few | NA | TRBJ2-7
TGCGCCAGCAGCCAAGTATCAGGGTTCAATGGCTACACCTTC | CASSQVSGFNGYTF | TRBV4-1 | NA | NA | TRBJ1-2
TGTGCCAGCTCACTCTCGAGCGCGGACATAACTGGAAACACCATATATTTT | CASSLSSADITGNTIYF | TRBV18 | NA | NA | TRBJ1-3
TGTGCCAGCTCACCCAATAATCCGGGACAGAAGAATGAAAAACTGTTTTTT | CASSPNNPGQKNEKLFF | TRBV18 | NA | TRBD1 | TRBJ1-4
TGTGCCAGCAGTGAAACGGACCCCTACGAGCAGTACTTC | CASSETDPYEQYF | TRBV2 | few | NA | TRBJ2-7
TGCAGCGCCAACAGGGAGGACGCCTACGAGCAGTACTTC | CSANREDAYEQYF | TRBV29-1 | NA | NA | TRBJ2-7
TGCGCCAGCAGTTCGACGGGACTCCACAACAGAACAGATACGCAGTATTTT | CASSSTGLHNRTDTQYF | TRBV23-1 | NA | NA | TRBJ2-3
TGTGCCAGCAGCCCTCGACGGACAGCACTAGGGGCTTTCTTT | CASSPRRTALGAFF | TRBV7-2 | NA | NA | TRBJ1-1
TGTGCCAGCAGCGGAGGACAGGGGATGAACACTGAAGCTTTCTTT | CASSGGQGMNTEAFF | TRBV7-6 | once | TRBD1 | TRBJ1-1
TGCAGTGCTAGTATGGGGTGGGGGGTCACCTCGCCTAATGAGCAGTTCTTC | CSASMGWGVTSPNEQFF | TRBV20-1 | NA | NA | TRBJ2-1
TGCGCCAGCAGTGAGTCGTCAGCTAACTATGGCTACACCTTC | CASSESSANYGYTF | TRBV10-2 | NA | NA | TRBJ1-2
TGCGCCAGCAGTGAGTCCGCGACTAGCGGCTACGAGCAGTACTTC | CASSESATSGYEQYF | TRBV10-2 | NA | TRBD2 | TRBJ2-7
TGTGCCAGCAGCTTAGAAGAGCGGGAGGGTCTGGAGCAGTACTTC | CASSLEEREGLEQYF | TRBV7-9 | few | TRBD2 | TRBJ2-7
TGTGCCAGCAGTCGGGGGAATGTTGGTTCACCCCTCCACTTT | CASSRGNVGSPLHF | TRBV6-4 | NA | NA | TRBJ1-6
TGTGCCAGCGGGAGTTGGGAGACCCAGTACTTC | CASGSWETQYF | TRBV12-3/TRBV12-4 | NA | NA | TRBJ2-5
TGTGCCAGCAGCTTAGAATGGAATGAGCAGTTCTTC | CASSLEWNEQFF | TRBV7-6 | NA | NA | TRBJ2-1
TGCGCCAGCAGTGAGGCGGGCGCAGATACGCAGTATTTT | CASSEAGADTQYF | TRBV10-1 | NA | NA | TRBJ2-3
TGTGCCCAAAAGCCGGACAGGGGTCCCTATGGCTACACCTTC | CAQKPDRGPYGYTF | TRBV30 | NA | TRBD1 | TRBJ1-2
TGTGCCAGTAGTGCAGTCCAGGGGGCCTACGAGCAGTACTTC | CASSAVQGAYEQYF | TRBV19 | NA | TRBD1 | TRBJ2-7